This T cell receptor beta chain was recovered during a study of T cells after yellow fever vaccination. Looked up from germline, CDR1 is SGDLS and CDR2 is YYNGEE. CDR3 length equals 15 residues. The V end was cut by 2 bases, the J end by 0 bases, with 9 bases between. TCRdb re-derived calls from the 5' RACE reads in MiXCR, one entry per CDR3 protein. The sample includes under 500,000 distinct CDR3 sequences, around 19% of them seen just once. The sequenced sample was PBMCs, obtained before the yellow fever booster vaccination. The clonotype originates from a man between 18 and 29 years old who received the YFV17D yellow fever vaccine. The V gene is TRBV9, the J gene TRBJ2-4; unclear D gene. The CDR3 DNA sequence: TGTGCCAGCAGCGTTGGAGAGTTAGCCAAAAACATTCAGTACTTC. It codes for CASSVGELAKNIQYF.